This TCR beta chain was identified in a study of T cells after yellow fever vaccination. This clonotype has ten or more counts. Its antigen remains unknown. TCRdb re-analysed the 5' RACE reads in MiXCR, keeping a single row per CDR3 protein. The sample has around 330,000 distinct CDR3 sequences, 3.6% seen once. Findings and caveats of the study: Abundant clonotypes (contaminants from the bulk population) could be present in FACS-sorted repertoires.

Germline values: CDR1 MNHEY, CDR2 SMNVEV (reference sequence). V dropped 3 bases and J dropped 0; count of bases not matched to a gene: 3. The CDR3 totals 15 residues. This receptor was identified in a man aged 18 to 30 who received the YFV17D yellow fever vaccine. The chain joins TRBV27 to TRBJ2-5, with 8 bases lining up with TRBD1. The sample was PBMCs, taken on the day of the yellow fever booster vaccination. The CDR3 reads CASSFGTGYQETQYF. The CDR3, as DNA: TGTGCCAGCAGTTTCGGGACAGGTTACCAAGAGACCCAGTACTTC.